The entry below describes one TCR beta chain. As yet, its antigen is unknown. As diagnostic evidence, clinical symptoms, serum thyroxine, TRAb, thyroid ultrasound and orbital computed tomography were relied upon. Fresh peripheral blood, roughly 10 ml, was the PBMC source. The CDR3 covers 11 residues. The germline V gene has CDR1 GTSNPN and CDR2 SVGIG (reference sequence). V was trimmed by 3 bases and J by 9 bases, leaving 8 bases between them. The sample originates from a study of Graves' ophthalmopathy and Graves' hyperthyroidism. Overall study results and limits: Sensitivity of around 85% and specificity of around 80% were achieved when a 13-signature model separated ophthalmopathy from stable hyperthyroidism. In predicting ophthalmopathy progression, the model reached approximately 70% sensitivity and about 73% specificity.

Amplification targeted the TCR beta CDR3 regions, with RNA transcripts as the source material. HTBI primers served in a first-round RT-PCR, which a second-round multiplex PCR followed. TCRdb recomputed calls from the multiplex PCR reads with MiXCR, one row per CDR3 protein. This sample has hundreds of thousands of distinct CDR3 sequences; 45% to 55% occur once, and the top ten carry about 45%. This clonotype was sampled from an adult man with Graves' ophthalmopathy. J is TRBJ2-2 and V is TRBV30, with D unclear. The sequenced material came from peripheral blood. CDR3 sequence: CAWRGPWELFF. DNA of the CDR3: TGTGCCTGGAGGGGCCCATGGGAGCTGTTTTTT. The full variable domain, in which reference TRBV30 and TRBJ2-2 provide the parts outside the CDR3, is SQTIHQWPATLVQPVGSPLSLECTVEGTSNPNLYWYRQAAGRGLQLLFYSVGIGQISSEVPQNLSASRPQDRQFILSSKKLLLSDSGFYLCAWRGPWELFFGEGSRLTVL.